This TCR beta chain is from a study of chemoradiotherapy in HPV16-positive cancers. The wider study: Functional T-cell assays on a couple of HPV16-positive patients' cells defined candidate HPV-specific clones and common TCR motifs.

Of note for this clone: Its specificity is not known.

Trimming pared 2 bases from V and 6 bases from J, leaving 14 bases between. The CDR3 covers 15 residues. Germline values: CDR1 MNHEY, CDR2 SMNVEV (reference sequence). Profiled with immunoSEQ multiplex PCR; TCRdb holds only in-frame clones, not every one. The sample has 1,000 or so clones, around nine tenths seen once. Overall study results and limits: In HPV16-positive patients, HPV-responsive T-cell expansion tracked better recurrence-free survival. Candidate HPV-specific clones and E7-related TCR motifs grew in tumor during treatment.

Sequenced here: tumor tissue, sampled from a patient who underwent chemoradiotherapy. The V gene is TRBV27, the J gene TRBJ1-5; TRBD1 might be the D (6 bases). The sequence was collected from a human donor with HPV-associated anogenital cancer. CDR3 protein: CASSLNTGWGQPQHF. The DNA of the CDR3 is TGTGCCAGCAGTTTAAATACAGGGTGGGGTCAGCCCCAGCATTTT.